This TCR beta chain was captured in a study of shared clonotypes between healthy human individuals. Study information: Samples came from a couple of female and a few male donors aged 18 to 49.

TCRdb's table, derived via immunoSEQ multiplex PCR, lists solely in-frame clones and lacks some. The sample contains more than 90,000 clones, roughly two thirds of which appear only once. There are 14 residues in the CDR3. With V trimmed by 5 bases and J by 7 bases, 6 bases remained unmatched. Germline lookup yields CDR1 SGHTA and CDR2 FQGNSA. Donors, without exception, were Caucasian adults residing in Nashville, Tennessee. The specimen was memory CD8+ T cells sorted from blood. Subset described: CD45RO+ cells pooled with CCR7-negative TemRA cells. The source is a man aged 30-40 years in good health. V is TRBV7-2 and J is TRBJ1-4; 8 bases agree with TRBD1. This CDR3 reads CASSQNRGGEKLFF. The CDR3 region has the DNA TGTGCCAGCAGCCAGAACAGGGGGGGTGAAAAACTGTTTTTT.